This is a list of T cell receptor beta chains from one sample in a study of tumor-infiltrating lymphocytes in primary liver carcinoma. TCRdb reanalysed the multiplex PCR reads using MiXCR and keeps one entry per CDR3 protein. The data contain 65,000 to 80,000 distinct CDR3 sequences, roughly two thirds of them singletons. The sequencing sample was made of liver tumor tissue from sampling region 4. The receptor set was obtained from a man aged 35-49 years with primary liver carcinoma and hepatitis B virus infection. The CDR3 runs from the conserved cysteine through the conserved F or W. Fields, in order: D gene, J gene, V gene, clone size, CDR3 DNA, CDR3 protein. D genes are given only for firm matches. Size is stated for part of the rows, as once, few or many counts, or as a class when the clone is expanded.

d_gene: NA; j_gene: TRBJ1-2; v_gene: TRBV6-5; abundance: many; CDR3nt: TGTGCCAGCAGTTACAACCCAGGGAGCTCCTATGGCTACACCTTC; CDR3aa: CASSYNPGSSYGYTF
d_gene: TRBD2; j_gene: TRBJ2-7; v_gene: TRBV25-1; abundance: NA; CDR3nt: TGTGCCAGCAGTGATCTAGCGGGAGGCCCAAGAGAGGCCTACGAGCAGTACTTC; CDR3aa: CASSDLAGGPREAYEQYF
d_gene: NA; j_gene: TRBJ2-5; v_gene: TRBV11-1; abundance: once; CDR3nt: TGCGCCAGCAGCCTGCCCTCGGAGGTCAGGAAGGACTTCCAAGAGACCCAGTACTTC; CDR3aa: CASSLPSEVRKDFQETQYF
d_gene: TRBD2; j_gene: TRBJ2-5; v_gene: TRBV6-1; abundance: NA; CDR3nt: TGTGCCAGCAGTGATGTCGGCGGGAGTGGGGAGACCCAGTACTTC; CDR3aa: CASSDVGGSGETQYF
d_gene: TRBD2; j_gene: TRBJ2-1; v_gene: TRBV10-3; abundance: many; CDR3nt: TGTGCCATCAGTGTTGGAGCGGGAGGTCAAAATGAGCAGTTCTTC; CDR3aa: CAISVGAGGQNEQFF
d_gene: TRBD1; j_gene: TRBJ1-2; v_gene: TRBV10-3; abundance: NA; CDR3nt: TGTGCCACCAGTGGCAGCGCCGCCGGGACAGACTATGGCTACACTTTC; CDR3aa: CATSGSAAGTDYGYTF
d_gene: TRBD2; j_gene: TRBJ2-7; v_gene: TRBV6-1; abundance: NA; CDR3nt: TGTGCCAGCAGTGACGTCTGGGGGGAGGGATCCCTCCACTACGAGCAGTACTTC; CDR3aa: CASSDVWGEGSLHYEQYF
d_gene: NA; j_gene: TRBJ1-2; v_gene: TRBV19; abundance: few; CDR3nt: TGTGCCAGTAGTATAGAAGTTGAACGCTATGGCTACACCTTC; CDR3aa: CASSIEVERYGYTF
d_gene: NA; j_gene: TRBJ2-1; v_gene: TRBV11-2; abundance: NA; CDR3nt: TGTGCCAGCTGCCTATCTGTGGGAATATCCTATGAGCAGTTCTTC; CDR3aa: CASCLSVGISYEQFF
d_gene: NA; j_gene: TRBJ1-2; v_gene: TRBV29-1; abundance: once; CDR3nt: TGCAGCGTCGCCCCCGGACACGACTATGGCTACACCTTC; CDR3aa: CSVAPGHDYGYTF
d_gene: NA; j_gene: TRBJ2-5; v_gene: TRBV24-1; abundance: NA; CDR3nt: TGTGTCACCAGTCGGGGGGCAGGGGAGACCCAGTACTTC; CDR3aa: CVTSRGAGETQYF
d_gene: TRBD2; j_gene: TRBJ2-3; v_gene: TRBV10-2; abundance: NA; CDR3nt: TGCGCCAGCACTGTAGGGACTAGCTTGTTCAACACAGATACGCAGTATTTT; CDR3aa: CASTVGTSLFNTDTQYF
d_gene: NA; j_gene: TRBJ2-3; v_gene: TRBV11-2; abundance: NA; CDR3nt: TGTGTCAGAAGCTTAGGGTCGGATTCTAGTACAGATACGCAGTATTTT; CDR3aa: CVRSLGSDSSTDTQYF
d_gene: TRBD1; j_gene: TRBJ2-1; v_gene: TRBV5-6; abundance: NA; CDR3nt: TGTGCCAGCAGCTCACGGGACAGCATCAGCTCCTACAATGAGCAGTTCTTC; CDR3aa: CASSSRDSISSYNEQFF
d_gene: TRBD1; j_gene: TRBJ1-3; v_gene: TRBV4-2; abundance: NA; CDR3nt: TGTGCCAGCAGCCAAGGTACCAGGACAGGAAAGACCATATATTTT; CDR3aa: CASSQGTRTGKTIYF
d_gene: NA; j_gene: TRBJ1-1; v_gene: TRBV6-5; abundance: NA; CDR3nt: TGTGCCAGCAGTAGGGGGACATTTATGAACACTGAAGCTTTCTTT; CDR3aa: CASSRGTFMNTEAFF
d_gene: TRBD2; j_gene: TRBJ2-3; v_gene: TRBV6-2/TRBV6-3; abundance: many; CDR3nt: TGTGCCAGCAGTCTCGGGGGGAGCACAGATACGCAGTATTTT; CDR3aa: CASSLGGSTDTQYF
d_gene: NA; j_gene: TRBJ1-4; v_gene: TRBV7-2; abundance: NA; CDR3nt: TGTGCCAGTAGCTTCCTACAGGGTGAAAAACTGTTTTTT; CDR3aa: CASSFLQGEKLFF
d_gene: NA; j_gene: TRBJ2-1; v_gene: TRBV24-1; abundance: NA; CDR3nt: TGTGCCACCAGTGAGGGTTACAATGAGCAGTTCTTC; CDR3aa: CATSEGYNEQFF